This T cell receptor beta chain was identified in a study of response to subunit inactivated influenza vaccine. TCRdb ran MiXCR on the RT-PCR reads and lists one entry per CDR3 protein. This table has about 650,000 distinct CDR3 sequences, 12% to 15% appearing once. The specimen comprised PBMCs from blood, sampled roughly 15 days before vaccination. This sequence originates from a man between 45 and 60 years old who received an inactivated influenza vaccine.

The CDR3 loop is CAISAEQGIYQETQYF. CDR3 coding DNA: TGTGCCATCAGTGCGGAACAGGGCATCTACCAAGAGACCCAGTACTTC. The chain is built from TRBV10-3 and TRBJ2-5; a weak D match, TRBD1 (6 bases). The ends were cut back, 4 bases at V and 0 bases at J, with 15 bases in the middle. CDR1 is ENHRY, CDR2 SYGVKD, per germline. The CDR3 extends over 16 amino acids.